The clone carrying this T cell receptor (beta chain) was detected only a few times. Its antigen is not known. This specimen comes from a study of T cell repertoires in cytomegalovirus infection. Across the whole study: Public TCR beta signatures were indicative of both CMV infection and a matching HLA type. General study results and limits: Ex vivo responses were dominated by HLA-C-restricted CMV-specific TCR beta clonotypes. Totalled public TCR beta family frequency picked out people who carried CMV plus the relevant HLA.

One entry per CDR3 protein, called by TCRdb with MiXCR from the reads. The sample consists of about 110,000 distinct CDR3 sequences, 10% of them appearing once. The germline CDR1 and CDR2 sequences are SGHAT and FQNNGV. The V segment lost 5 bases and the J segment 5 bases; nucleotides outside the gene matches: 18. CDR3 size: 19 residues. The chain recombines TRBV11-2 with TRBJ2-1; 10 nucleotides agree with TRBD2. The receptor was isolated from a human donor in good health (CMV status not recorded). Some clones in this sample may be carry-over from other donors' samples. Sequencing was carried out using PBMCs, sequenced either directly or after in vitro stimulation (not recorded which). CDR3 sequence (DNA): TGTGCCAGCAGCCTCCCGACGTTTTTTAGCGGGAGGCATAACAATGAGCAGTTCTTC. Its protein product is CASSLPTFFSGRHNNEQFF.